The rows below give T cell receptor beta chains drawn from one sample of a study of Graves' ophthalmopathy and Graves' hyperthyroidism. TCRdb re-analysed the multiplex PCR reads in MiXCR, keeping a single row per CDR3 protein. Of 500,000 to 700,000 distinct CDR3 sequences in the sample, about a fifth are singletons; the top ten hold approximately 7%. Sequenced: peripheral blood. These receptors were taken from a woman aged 18-30 years with stable Graves' hyperthyroidism. Some clones in this sample may be carry-over from other donors' samples. CDR3s include the opening cysteine and the closing phenylalanine or tryptophan. The order of the fields is J gene, V gene, D gene, clone size, CDR3 DNA, CDR3 protein. A D gene is named only where the DNA matches it firmly. Clone size is shown for a subset of rows, as once, few, many or a class of expanded clone.

TRBJ2-4 | TRBV12-3/TRBV12-4 | - | many | TGTGCCAGCAGTTCGCGGGTAGCCAAAAACATTCAGTACTTC | CASSSRVAKNIQYF
TRBJ2-2 | TRBV5-1 | TRBD1 | many | TGCGCCAGCCTCGGGACAGGGGGCGCTTGGACCGGGGAGCTGTTTTTT | CASLGTGGAWTGELFF
TRBJ1-5 | TRBV12-3/TRBV12-4 | TRBD1 | many | TGTGCCAGCAGGACAGGGGATCAGCCCCAGCATTTT | CASRTGDQPQHF
TRBJ2-2 | TRBV20-1 | - | - | TGCAGTGCCAGGTTGGGAAACACCGGGGAGCTGTTTTTT | CSARLGNTGELFF
TRBJ2-4 | TRBV6-1 | - | many | TGTGCCAGCAGTCCTAGTCGCGCCAAAAACATTCAGTACTTC | CASSPSRAKNIQYF
TRBJ2-2 | TRBV6-5 | TRBD2 | many | TGTGCCAGCAGTTACGGGCTAGCGGGAGGATCTGGGGAGCTGTTTTTT | CASSYGLAGGSGELFF
TRBJ1-1 | TRBV30 | - | many | TGTGCCTGGAGGGACACTGAAGCTTTCTTT | CAWRDTEAFF
TRBJ1-3 | TRBV4-1 | - | few | TGCGCCAGCAGCCAAGAGGCAGTTGCCTCTGGAAACACCATATATTTT | CASSQEAVASGNTIYF
TRBJ2-2 | TRBV2 | - | many | TGTGCCAGCAGTGATGAGACCGGGGAGCTGTTTTTT | CASSDETGELFF
TRBJ2-5 | TRBV5-4 | - | few | TGTGCCAGCAGCTTTAGATTACAGGGACTGCAAGAGACCCAGTACTTC | CASSFRLQGLQETQYF
TRBJ1-1 | TRBV29-1 | - | many | TGCAGCGTTGTGTATACTCTTGACAAGGGGAACACTGAAGCTTTCTTT | CSVVYTLDKGNTEAFF
TRBJ1-2 | TRBV5-1 | - | - | TGCGCCAGCAGCTTGGAGGCAGGGCAACGCCACTATGGCTACACCTTC | CASSLEAGQRHYGYTF
TRBJ2-5 | TRBV12-3/TRBV12-4 | - | - | TGTGCCAGCAGTTTAGCGCATTTGGGACAAGAGACCCAGTACTTC | CASSLAHLGQETQYF
TRBJ1-3 | TRBV6-1 | - | - | TGTGCCAGCACGGGGGCAGGGGCAGGAAACACCATATATTTT | CASTGAGAGNTIYF
TRBJ1-1 | TRBV28 | TRBD1 | once | TGTGCCAGCAGTCAAGGAACCGGGACAGAGGGATCTTTCTTT | CASSQGTGTEGSFF
TRBJ1-1 | TRBV4-2 | - | once | TGTGCCAGCAGCCAAGAGTCGGTTCGAACTGAAGCTTTCTTT | CASSQESVRTEAFF
TRBJ1-2 | TRBV6-5 | - | many | TGTGCCAGCAGTTCACCCACCGGGGCCTATGGCTACACCTTC | CASSSPTGAYGYTF
TRBJ1-1 | TRBV6-5 | - | many | TGTGCCAGCAGTTATTCTGTTATGAACACTGAAGCTTTCTTT | CASSYSVMNTEAFF
TRBJ1-1 | TRBV6-5 | - | many | TGTGCCAGCAGTTACTCGAGCGACACTGAAGCTTTCTTT | CASSYSSDTEAFF
TRBJ2-7 | TRBV15 | - | many | TGTGCCACCAGCATGGACCCCTCCTACGAGCAGTACTTC | CATSMDPSYEQYF
TRBJ2-5 | TRBV12-3/TRBV12-4 | TRBD1 | many | TGTGCCAGCAGCCGCAGGGGGCGGGAGACCCAGTACTTC | CASSRRGRETQYF
TRBJ2-5 | TRBV10-3 | TRBD2 | many | TGTGCCATCGGACGGACTAGCGGGGGGGCCAGCCAAGAGACCCAGTACTTC | CAIGRTSGGASQETQYF
TRBJ1-3 | TRBV6-5 | TRBD1 | many | TGTGCCAGCAGTCTAGAGGGGGCCTCTGGAAACACCATATATTTT | CASSLEGASGNTIYF
TRBJ1-5 | TRBV19 | TRBD1 | few | TGTGCCAGTAGTATAAATGGGGTGGACAGGGGGCTAGGTCAGCCCCAGCATTTT | CASSINGVDRGLGQPQHF
TRBJ2-2 | TRBV12-3/TRBV12-4 | - | many | TGTGCCAGCAGTTTGTCTCGGCCGAACACCGGGGAGCTGTTTTTT | CASSLSRPNTGELFF
TRBJ1-1 | TRBV10-3 | TRBD1 | - | TGTGCCATCAGTGAGAAAGGGACAGGGGAAGTTGAAGCTTTCTTT | CAISEKGTGEVEAFF
TRBJ2-2 | TRBV19 | - | few | TGTGCCAGTAGTATAGGGGCCTCGCGGGAGCTGTTTTTT | CASSIGASRELFF
TRBJ2-2 | TRBV9 | TRBD2 | few | TGTGCCAGCAGCGAGGCAGCGGGAGGCCCAACCGGGGAGCTGTTTTTT | CASSEAAGGPTGELFF
TRBJ1-2 | TRBV3-1 | - | - | TGTGCCAGCAGCCAAGGGAATCCTCAGACCTATGGCTACACCTTC | CASSQGNPQTYGYTF
TRBJ1-1 | TRBV13 | - | - | TGTGCCAGCAGCTCCCGAAAGGGACGGGAAACTTTCTTT | CASSSRKGRETFF
TRBJ2-7 | TRBV10-3 | TRBD2 | few | TGTGCCATCAGTGAGTCGACTCTGACGGGGGGGCCTATCTACGAGCAGTACTTC | CAISESTLTGGPIYEQYF
TRBJ2-6 | TRBV28 | TRBD2 | - | TGTGCCAGCAGTTTTGCGGGGGTTGGGGCCAACGTCCTGACTTTC | CASSFAGVGANVLTF
TRBJ2-5 | TRBV29-1 | - | many | TGCAGCGTTTTGGGCGCAGGCGGAGAGACCCAGTACTTC | CSVLGAGGETQYF
TRBJ1-5 | TRBV6-2/TRBV6-3 | TRBD1 | many | TGTGCCAGCAGTTATACCCCGGGACAGCAACGGAGCAATCAGCCCCAGCATTTT | CASSYTPGQQRSNQPQHF
TRBJ1-1 | TRBV6-5 | - | many | TGTGCCAGCAGTTACATTAGGGGGGACACTGAAGCTTTCTTT | CASSYIRGDTEAFF
TRBJ1-2 | TRBV7-2 | - | many | TGTGCCAGCAGCTTAGTAGCAACGACCTCCTATGGCTGCACCTTC | CASSLVATTSYGCTF
TRBJ1-1 | TRBV19 | - | - | TGTGCCAGTAGTCGGGACCTGGGGACTGAAGCTTGCTTT | CASSRDLGTEACF
TRBJ1-3 | TRBV2 | - | - | TGTGCCAGCAGCCTACTTTCTGGGCTCGGAAACACCATATATTTT | CASSLLSGLGNTIYF
TRBJ1-1 | TRBV27 | - | many | TGTGCCAGCAGTCGCATGGAGAACACTGAAGCTTTCTTT | CASSRMENTEAFF
TRBJ2-7 | TRBV20-1 | - | - | TGCAGTGCTAGAGATATGGGGTACGAGCAGTACTTC | CSARDMGYEQYF
TRBJ1-5 | TRBV20-1 | - | many | TGCAGTGCTACCGGGAGATTCAATCAGCCCCAGCATTTT | CSATGRFNQPQHF
TRBJ1-1 | TRBV6-1 | - | many | TGTGCCAGCAGTGTTCGGGTTCTGAACACTGAAGCTTTCTTT | CASSVRVLNTEAFF
TRBJ2-5 | TRBV15 | - | many | TGTGCCACTGGGACGGAGCGGTTTACCCAGTACTTC | CATGTERFTQYF
TRBJ1-2 | TRBV29-1 | - | many | TGCAGCGTTAGGATCAGAGCACCGGGCTACACCTTC | CSVRIRAPGYTF
TRBJ2-2 | TRBV28 | TRBD1 | few | TGTGCCATCCGGACAGGGGGAGCGGGAACCGGGGAGCTGTTTTTT | CAIRTGGAGTGELFF